In this sample, the clone carrying this TCR beta chain turned up many times. Its matching antigen is unknown. This entry comes from a study of T cells in Graves' hyperthyroidism and ophthalmopathy. The V segment lost 2 bases and the J segment 4 bases; nucleotides outside the gene matches: 2. The CDR3 has 14 amino acids. The germline V gene encodes CDR1 DFQATT and CDR2 SNEGSKA (reference sequence). RNA transcripts yielded amplified TCR beta CDR3 regions. Researchers ran a first-round RT-PCR on the TCR CDR3 using the HTBI primer set. TCRdb called the multiplex PCR reads again in MiXCR, with one record for every CDR3 protein. Found here are around 500,000 distinct CDR3 sequences, approximately 15% of them singletons; the top ten hold about 17%. Study-wide results and limits: Expanded thyroid clonotypes (above 0.001) were mostly also found in blood.

Those patients with uncontrolled infection, other autoimmune disease, pregnancy or lactation were excluded. Sequenced: blood. This TCR was sampled from a woman between 18 and 29 years old with Graves' hyperthyroidism. The chain uses TRBV20-1 and TRBJ2-3, with 11 bases lining up with TRBD2. The chain's CDR3 is CSARPSGRSDTQYF. The DNA for the CDR3 is TGCAGTGCTAGACCTAGCGGGAGGTCAGATACGCAGTATTTT.